This entry features one T cell receptor (beta chain) sequence. As yet, its antigen is unknown. Profiling relied on immunoSEQ multiplex PCR, and the TCRdb table lists in-frame clones only, not all of them. This sample carries approximately 40,000 clones, about 80% of them seen once, and the ten largest clones take 8.5% to 9%. The source of the sample is a study of radiotherapy plus CTLA-4 blockade in lung cancer. The J segment lost 4 bases and the V segment lost 5 bases, leaving 7 bases of the junction unmatched. The length of the CDR3 is 14 residues. Germline V lookup: CDR1 SNHLY, CDR2 FYNNEI. Overall study findings and caveats: Among blood TCR repertoires after radiotherapy plus ipilimumab, tumor-derived clones expanded.

This specimen consisted of peripheral blood, obtained from a patient treated with radiotherapy plus ipilimumab. The clonotype originates from a human donor with non-small cell lung cancer who had stable disease on radiotherapy plus ipilimumab. The rearrangement joins TRBV2 to TRBJ1-1, with 7 bases lining up with TRBD1. The CDR3 coding sequence is TGTGCCAGCAGTTGGGACAGAGGGGGCACTGAAGCTTTCTTT. Translated: CASSWDRGGTEAFF.